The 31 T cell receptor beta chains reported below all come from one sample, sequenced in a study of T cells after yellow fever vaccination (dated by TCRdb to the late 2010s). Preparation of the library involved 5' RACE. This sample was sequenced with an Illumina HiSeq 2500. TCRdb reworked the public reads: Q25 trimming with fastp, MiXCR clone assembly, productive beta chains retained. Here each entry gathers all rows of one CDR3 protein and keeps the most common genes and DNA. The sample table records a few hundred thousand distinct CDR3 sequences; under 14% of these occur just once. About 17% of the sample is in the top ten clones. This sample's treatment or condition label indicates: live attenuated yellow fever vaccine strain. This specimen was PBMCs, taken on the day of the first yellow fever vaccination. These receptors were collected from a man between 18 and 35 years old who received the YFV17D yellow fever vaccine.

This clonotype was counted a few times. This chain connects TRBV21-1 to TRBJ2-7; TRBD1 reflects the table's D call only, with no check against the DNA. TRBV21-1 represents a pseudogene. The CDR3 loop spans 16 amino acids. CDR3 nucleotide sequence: TGTGCCAGCAGCAGAGCCACCGGGACCGATCCCTACGAGCAGTACTTC. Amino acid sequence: CASSRATGTDPYEQYF.

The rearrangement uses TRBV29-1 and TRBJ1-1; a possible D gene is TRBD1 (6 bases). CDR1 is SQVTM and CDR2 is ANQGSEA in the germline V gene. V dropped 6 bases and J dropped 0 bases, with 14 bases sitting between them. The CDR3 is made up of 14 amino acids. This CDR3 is CSVARTVMNTEAFF. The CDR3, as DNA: TGCAGCGTCGCTAGGACAGTCATGAACACTGAAGCTTTCTTT.

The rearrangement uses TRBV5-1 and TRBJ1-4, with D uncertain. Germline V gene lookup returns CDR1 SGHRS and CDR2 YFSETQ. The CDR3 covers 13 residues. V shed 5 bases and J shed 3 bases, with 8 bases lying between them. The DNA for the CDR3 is TGCGCCAGCAGAGGCTCTCCTAATGAAAAACTGTTTTTT. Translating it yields CASRGSPNEKLFF.

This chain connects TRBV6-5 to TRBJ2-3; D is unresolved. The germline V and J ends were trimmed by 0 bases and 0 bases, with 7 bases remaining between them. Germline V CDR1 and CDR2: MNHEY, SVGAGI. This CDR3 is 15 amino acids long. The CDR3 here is CASSYSPVSTDTQYF. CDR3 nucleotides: TGTGCCAGCAGTTACTCCCCTGTGAGCACAGATACGCAGTATTTT.

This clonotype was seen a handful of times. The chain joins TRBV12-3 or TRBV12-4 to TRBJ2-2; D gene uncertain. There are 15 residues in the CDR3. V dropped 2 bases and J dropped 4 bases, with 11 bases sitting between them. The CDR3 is CASSLSARSTGELFF. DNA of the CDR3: TGTGCCAGCAGTTTATCCGCTCGGAGCACCGGGGAGCTGTTTTTT.

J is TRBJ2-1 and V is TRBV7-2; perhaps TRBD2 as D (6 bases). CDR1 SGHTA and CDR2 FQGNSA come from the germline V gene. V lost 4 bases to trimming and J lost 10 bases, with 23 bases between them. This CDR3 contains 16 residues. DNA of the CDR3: TGTGCCAGCAGCTGGACTATGGGGACCAAACTCAGCGAGCAGTTCTTC. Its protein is CASSWTMGTKLSEQFF. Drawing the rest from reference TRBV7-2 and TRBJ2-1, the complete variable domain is GAGVSQSPSNKVTEKGKDVELRCDPISGHTALYWYRQSLGQGLEFLIYFQGNSAPDKSGLPSDRFSAERTGGSVSTLTIQRTQQEDSAVYLCASSWTMGTKLSEQFFGPGTRLTVL.

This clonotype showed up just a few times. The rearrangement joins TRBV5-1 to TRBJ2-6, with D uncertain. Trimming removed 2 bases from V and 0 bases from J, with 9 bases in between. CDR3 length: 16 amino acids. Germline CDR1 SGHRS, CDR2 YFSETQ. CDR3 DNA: TGCGCCAGCAGCTTCGAGGCGATCTCTGGGGCCAACGTCCTGACTTTC. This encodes CASSFEAISGANVLTF.

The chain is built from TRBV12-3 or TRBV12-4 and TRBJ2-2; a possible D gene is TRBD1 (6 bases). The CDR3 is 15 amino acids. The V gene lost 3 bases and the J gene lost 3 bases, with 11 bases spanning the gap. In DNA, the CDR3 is TGTGCCAGCAGTTTGAAACAGGGTGACACCGGGGAGCTGTTTTTT. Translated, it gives CASSLKQGDTGELFF.

The CDR3 spells CASSFFTGTEAFF. DNA of the CDR3: TGTGCCAGCAGTTTCTTTACAGGCACTGAAGCTTTCTTT. The rearrangement links TRBV12-3 or TRBV12-4 to TRBJ1-1, with D possibly TRBD1 on 5 matching bases. CDR3 length: 13 residues. V gave up 3 bases and J gave up 4 bases, with 9 bases separating them.

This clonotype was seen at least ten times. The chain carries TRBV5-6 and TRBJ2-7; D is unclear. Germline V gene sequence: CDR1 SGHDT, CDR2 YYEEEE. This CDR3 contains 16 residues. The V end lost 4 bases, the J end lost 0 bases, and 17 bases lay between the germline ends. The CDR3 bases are TGTGCCAGCAGCCCTAGACGGAGCCTGAGCTCCTACGAGCAGTACGTC. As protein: CASSPRRSLSSYEQYV.

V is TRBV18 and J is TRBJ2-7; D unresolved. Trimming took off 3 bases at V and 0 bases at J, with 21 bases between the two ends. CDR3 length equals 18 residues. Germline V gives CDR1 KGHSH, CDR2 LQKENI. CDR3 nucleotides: TGTGCCAGCTCACCCACGGGTACCGTCGGAACAAACTCCTACGAGCAGTACTTC. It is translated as CASSPTGTVGTNSYEQYF.

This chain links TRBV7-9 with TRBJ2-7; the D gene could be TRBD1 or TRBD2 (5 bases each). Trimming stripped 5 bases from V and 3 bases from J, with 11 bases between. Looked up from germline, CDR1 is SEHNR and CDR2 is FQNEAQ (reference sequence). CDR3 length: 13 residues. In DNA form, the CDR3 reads TGTGCCAGCAGCACGGGACGGAGCTACGAGCAGTACTTC. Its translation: CASSTGRSYEQYF.

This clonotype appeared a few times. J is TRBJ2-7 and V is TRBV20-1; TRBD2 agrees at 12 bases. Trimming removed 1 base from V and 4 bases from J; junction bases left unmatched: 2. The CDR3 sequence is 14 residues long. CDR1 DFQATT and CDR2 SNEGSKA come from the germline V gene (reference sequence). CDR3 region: CSARGLAGGYEQYF. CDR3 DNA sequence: TGCAGTGCTAGAGGGCTAGCGGGGGGGTACGAGCAGTACTTC.

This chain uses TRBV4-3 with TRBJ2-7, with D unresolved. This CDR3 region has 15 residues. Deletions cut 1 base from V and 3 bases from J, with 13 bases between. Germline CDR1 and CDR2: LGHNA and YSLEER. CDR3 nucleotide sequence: TGCGCCAGCAGCCAAGCTCCCGGACCTAGCTACGAGCAGTACTTC. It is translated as CASSQAPGPSYEQYF.

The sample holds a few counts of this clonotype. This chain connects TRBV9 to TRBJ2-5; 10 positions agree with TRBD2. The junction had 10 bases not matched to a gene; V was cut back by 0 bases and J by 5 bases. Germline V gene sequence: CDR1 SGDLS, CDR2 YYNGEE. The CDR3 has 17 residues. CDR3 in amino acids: CASSVGPSGGSRETQYF. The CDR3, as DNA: TGTGCCAGCAGCGTAGGTCCTAGCGGGGGCTCCCGGGAGACCCAGTACTTC.

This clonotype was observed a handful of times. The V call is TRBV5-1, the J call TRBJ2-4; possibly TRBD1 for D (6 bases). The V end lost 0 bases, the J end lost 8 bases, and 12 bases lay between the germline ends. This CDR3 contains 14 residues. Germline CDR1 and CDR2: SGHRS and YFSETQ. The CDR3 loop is CASSLGTVSDIQYF. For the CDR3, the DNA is TGCGCCAGCAGCTTGGGGACAGTGAGTGACATTCAGTACTTC.

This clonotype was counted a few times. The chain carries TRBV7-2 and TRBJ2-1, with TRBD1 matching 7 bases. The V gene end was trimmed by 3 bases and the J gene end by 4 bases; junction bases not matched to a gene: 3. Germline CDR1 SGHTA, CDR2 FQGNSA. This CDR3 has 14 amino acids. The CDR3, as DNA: TGTGCCAGCAGCTTGACAGGGCTATACAATGAGCAGTTCTTC. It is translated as CASSLTGLYNEQFF.

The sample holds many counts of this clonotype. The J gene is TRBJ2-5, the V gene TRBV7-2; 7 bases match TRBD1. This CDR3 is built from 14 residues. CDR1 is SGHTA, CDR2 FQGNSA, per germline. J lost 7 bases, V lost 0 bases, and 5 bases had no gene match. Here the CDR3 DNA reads TGTGCCAGCAGCTTAGCCTCCAGGGGGTCGACCCAGTACTTC. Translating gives CASSLASRGSTQYF.

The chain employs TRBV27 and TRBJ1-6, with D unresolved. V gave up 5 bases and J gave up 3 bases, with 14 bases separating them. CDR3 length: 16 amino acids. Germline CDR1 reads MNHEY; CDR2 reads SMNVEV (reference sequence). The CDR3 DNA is TGTGCCAGCAGTGCCTCCGGTTCTCTCTATAATTCACCCCTCCACTTT. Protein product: CASSASGSLYNSPLHF.

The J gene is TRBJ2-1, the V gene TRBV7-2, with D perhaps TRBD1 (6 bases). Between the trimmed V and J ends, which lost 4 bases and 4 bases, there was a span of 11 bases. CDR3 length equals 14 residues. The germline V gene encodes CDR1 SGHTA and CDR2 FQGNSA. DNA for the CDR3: TGTGCCAGCAGCTCCCGGGACACATACAATGAGCAGTTCTTC. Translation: CASSSRDTYNEQFF.

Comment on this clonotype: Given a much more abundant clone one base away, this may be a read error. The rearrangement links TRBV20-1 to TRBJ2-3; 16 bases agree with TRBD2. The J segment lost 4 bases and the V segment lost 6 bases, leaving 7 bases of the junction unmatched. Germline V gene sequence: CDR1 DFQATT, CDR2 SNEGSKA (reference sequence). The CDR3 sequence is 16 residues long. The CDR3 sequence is CSARGLAGGQADTQYF. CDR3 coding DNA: TGCAGTGCCAGGGGACTAGCGGGGGGGCAGGCAGATACGCAGTATTTT.

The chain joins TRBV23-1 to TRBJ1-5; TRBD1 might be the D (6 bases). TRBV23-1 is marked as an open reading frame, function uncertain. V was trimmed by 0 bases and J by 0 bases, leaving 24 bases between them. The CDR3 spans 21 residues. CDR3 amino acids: CASSQSRLGDTTNNSNQPQHF. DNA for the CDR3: TGCGCCAGCAGTCAATCGCGACTTGGGGACACAACCAATAATAGCAATCAGCCCCAGCATTTT.

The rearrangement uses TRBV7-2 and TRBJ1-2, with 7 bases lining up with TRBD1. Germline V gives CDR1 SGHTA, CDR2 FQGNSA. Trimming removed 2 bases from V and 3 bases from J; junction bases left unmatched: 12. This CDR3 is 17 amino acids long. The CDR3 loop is CASSLNDGAGGDYGYTF. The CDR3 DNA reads TGTGCCAGCAGCTTAAACGACGGTGCAGGGGGGGACTATGGCTACACCTTC.

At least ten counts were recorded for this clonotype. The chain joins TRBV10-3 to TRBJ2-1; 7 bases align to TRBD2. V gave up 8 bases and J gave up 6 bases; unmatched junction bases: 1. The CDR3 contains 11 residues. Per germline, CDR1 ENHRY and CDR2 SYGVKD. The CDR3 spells CAIERGNEQFF. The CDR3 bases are TGTGCCATCGAGCGGGGCAATGAGCAGTTCTTC.

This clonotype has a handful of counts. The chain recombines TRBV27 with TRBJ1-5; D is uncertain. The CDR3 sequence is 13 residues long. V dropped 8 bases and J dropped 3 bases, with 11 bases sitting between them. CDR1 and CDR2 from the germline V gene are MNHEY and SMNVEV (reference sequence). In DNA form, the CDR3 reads TGTGCCAGCCGGACCTCTTTCAATCAGCCCCAGCATTTT. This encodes CASRTSFNQPQHF.

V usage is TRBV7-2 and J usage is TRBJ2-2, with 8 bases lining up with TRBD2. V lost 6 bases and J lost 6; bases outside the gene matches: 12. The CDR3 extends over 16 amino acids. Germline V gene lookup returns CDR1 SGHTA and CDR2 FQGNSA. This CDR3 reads CASRPTNAGGPGELFF. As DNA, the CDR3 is TGTGCCAGCAGACCAACTAATGCGGGGGGCCCCGGGGAGCTGTTTTTT.

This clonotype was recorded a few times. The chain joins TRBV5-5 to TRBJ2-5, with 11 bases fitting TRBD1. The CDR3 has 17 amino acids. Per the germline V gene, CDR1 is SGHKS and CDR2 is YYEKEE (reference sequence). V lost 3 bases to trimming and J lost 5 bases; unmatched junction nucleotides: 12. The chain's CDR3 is CASSYSRTGGALETQYF. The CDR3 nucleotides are TGTGCCAGCAGCTATTCAAGGACAGGGGGCGCCTTGGAGACCCAGTACTTC.

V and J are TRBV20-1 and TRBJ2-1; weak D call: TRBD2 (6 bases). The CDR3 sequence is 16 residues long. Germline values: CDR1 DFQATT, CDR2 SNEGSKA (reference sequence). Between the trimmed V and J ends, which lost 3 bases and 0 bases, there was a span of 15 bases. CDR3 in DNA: TGCAGTGCTAGTCTGCGGGGTCCGAGCTCCTACAATGAGCAGTTCTTC. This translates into CSASLRGPSSYNEQFF.

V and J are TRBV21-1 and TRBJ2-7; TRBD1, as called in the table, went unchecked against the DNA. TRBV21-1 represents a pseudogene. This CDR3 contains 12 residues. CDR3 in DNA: TGTGCCAGCAGAACGGGGGCCTACGAGCAGTACGTC. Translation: CASRTGAYEQYV.

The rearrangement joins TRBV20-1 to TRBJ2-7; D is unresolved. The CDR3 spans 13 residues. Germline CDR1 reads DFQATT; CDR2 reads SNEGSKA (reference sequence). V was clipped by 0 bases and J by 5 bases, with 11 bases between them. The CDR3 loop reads CSARDRVTDEQYF. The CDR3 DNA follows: TGCAGTGCTAGAGATCGGGTAACGGACGAGCAGTACTTC.

The CDR3 loop is CASSSGGYEQYF. As DNA, the CDR3 is TGTGCCAGCAGCTCCGGAGGATACGAGCAGTACTTC. V gene TRBV5-6 combines with J gene TRBJ2-7; D might be TRBD2 (5 bases). From germline, CDR1 is SGHDT and CDR2 YYEEEE. The CDR3 is 12 residues long. Trimming shortened V by 3 bases and J by 4 bases, and 8 bases separated the two germline ends.